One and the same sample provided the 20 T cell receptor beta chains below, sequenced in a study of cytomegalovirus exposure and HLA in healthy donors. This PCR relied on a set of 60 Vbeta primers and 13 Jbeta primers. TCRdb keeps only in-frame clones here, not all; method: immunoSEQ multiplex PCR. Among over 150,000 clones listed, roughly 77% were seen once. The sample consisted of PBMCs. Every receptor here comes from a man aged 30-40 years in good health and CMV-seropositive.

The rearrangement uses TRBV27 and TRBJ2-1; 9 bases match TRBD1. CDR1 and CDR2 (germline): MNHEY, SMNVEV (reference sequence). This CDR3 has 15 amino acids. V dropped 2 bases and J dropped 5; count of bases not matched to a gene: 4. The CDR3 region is CASSLRDRADNEQFF. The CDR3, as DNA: TGTGCCAGCAGTTTAAGGGACAGGGCTGACAATGAGCAGTTCTTC.

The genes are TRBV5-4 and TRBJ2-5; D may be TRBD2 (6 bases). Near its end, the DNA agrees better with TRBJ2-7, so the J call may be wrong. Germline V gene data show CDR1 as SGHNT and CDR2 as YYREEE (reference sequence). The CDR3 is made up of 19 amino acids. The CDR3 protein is CASSSTGSPLAGSRYEQYF. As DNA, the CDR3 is TGTGCCAGCAGCTCTACAGGTTCCCCCTTGGCGGGATCACGCTACGAGCAGTACTTC.

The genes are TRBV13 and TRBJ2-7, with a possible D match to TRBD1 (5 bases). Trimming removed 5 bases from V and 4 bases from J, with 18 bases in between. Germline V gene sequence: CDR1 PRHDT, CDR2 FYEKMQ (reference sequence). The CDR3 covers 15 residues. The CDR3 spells CASSTTQTEIYEQYF. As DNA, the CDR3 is TGTGCCAGCAGCACCACCCAGACAGAGATTTACGAGCAGTACTTC.

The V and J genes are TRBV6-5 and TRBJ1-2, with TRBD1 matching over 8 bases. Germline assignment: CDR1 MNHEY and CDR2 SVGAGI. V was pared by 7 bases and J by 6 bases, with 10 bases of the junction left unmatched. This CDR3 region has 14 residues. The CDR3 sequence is CASTPGGARDGYTF. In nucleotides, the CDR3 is TGTGCCAGCACCCCAGGGGGCGCAAGGGATGGCTACACCTTC.

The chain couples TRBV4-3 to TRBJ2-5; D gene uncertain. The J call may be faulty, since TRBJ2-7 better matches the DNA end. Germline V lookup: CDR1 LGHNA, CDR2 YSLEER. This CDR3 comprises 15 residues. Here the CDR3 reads CASSQGAVSRYEQYF. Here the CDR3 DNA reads TGCGCCAGCAGCCAAGGTGCGGTGAGCCGATACGAGCAGTACTTC.

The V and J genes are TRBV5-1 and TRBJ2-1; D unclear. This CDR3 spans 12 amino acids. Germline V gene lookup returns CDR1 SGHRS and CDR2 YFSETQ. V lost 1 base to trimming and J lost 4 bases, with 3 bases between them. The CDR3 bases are TGCGCCAGCAGCTTGCATTACAATGAGCAGTTCTTC. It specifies CASSLHYNEQFF.

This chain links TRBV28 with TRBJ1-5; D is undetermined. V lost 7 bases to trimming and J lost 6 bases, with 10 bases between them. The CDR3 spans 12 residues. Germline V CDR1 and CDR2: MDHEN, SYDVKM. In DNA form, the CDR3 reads TGTGCCAGCAATTGGGGAGGTCAGCCCCAGCATTTT. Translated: CASNWGGQPQHF.

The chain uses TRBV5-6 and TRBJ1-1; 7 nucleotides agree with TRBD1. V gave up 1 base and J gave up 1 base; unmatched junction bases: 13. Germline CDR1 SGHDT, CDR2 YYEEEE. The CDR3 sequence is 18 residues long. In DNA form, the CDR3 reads TGTGCCAGCAGCTTGCGGCTTCTGGCAGGGGGGACGAACACTGAAGCTTTCTTT. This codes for CASSLRLLAGGTNTEAFF.

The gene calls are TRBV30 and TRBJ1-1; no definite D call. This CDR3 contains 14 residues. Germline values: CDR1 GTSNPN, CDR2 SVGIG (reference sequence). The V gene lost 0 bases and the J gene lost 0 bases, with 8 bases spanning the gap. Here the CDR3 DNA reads TGTGCCTGGAGTGTGGTACCAGTGAACACTGAAGCTTTCTTT. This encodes CAWSVVPVNTEAFF.

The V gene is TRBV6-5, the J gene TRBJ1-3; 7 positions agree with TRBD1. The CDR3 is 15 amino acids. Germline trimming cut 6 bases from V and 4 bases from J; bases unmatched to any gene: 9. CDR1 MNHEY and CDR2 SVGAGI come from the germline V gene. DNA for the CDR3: TGTGCCAGCAGCCAACGAACAGGGGTGGGAAACACCATATATTTT. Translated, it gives CASSQRTGVGNTIYF.

The CDR3: CASSLRGNVYEQYF. The CDR3 DNA follows: TGCGCCAGCAGCTTGCGGGGGAATGTCTACGAGCAGTACTTC. The genes are TRBV5-1 and TRBJ2-7; maybe TRBD2 (6 bases). Trimming shortened V by 1 base and J by 3 bases, and 11 bases separated the two germline ends. Germline assignment: CDR1 SGHRS and CDR2 YFSETQ. The CDR3 runs 14 residues. The full variable domain, completed using reference TRBV5-1 and TRBJ2-7, is KAGVTQTPRYLIKTRGQQVTLSCSPISGHRSVSWYQQTPGQGLQFLFEYFSETQRNKGNFPGRFSGRQFSNSRSEMNVSTLELGDSALYLCASSLRGNVYEQYFGPGTRLTVT.

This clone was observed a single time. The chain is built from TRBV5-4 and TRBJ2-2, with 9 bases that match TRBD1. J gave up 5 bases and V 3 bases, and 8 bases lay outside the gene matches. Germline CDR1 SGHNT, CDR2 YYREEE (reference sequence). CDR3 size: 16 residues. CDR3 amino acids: CASSSQQGARTGELFF. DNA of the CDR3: TGTGCCAGCAGCTCGCAACAGGGGGCGCGGACCGGGGAGCTGTTTTTT.

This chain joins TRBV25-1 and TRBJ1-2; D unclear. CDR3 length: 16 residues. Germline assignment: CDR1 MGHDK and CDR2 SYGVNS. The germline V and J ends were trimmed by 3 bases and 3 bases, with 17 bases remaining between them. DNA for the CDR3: TGTGCCAGCAGTGAGGGGTGGGTCGGGATTGACTATGGCTACACCTTC. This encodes CASSEGWVGIDYGYTF.

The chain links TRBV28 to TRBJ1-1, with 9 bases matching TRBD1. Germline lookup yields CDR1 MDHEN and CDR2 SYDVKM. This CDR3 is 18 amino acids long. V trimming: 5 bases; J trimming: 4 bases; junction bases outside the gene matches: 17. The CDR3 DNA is TGTGCCAGCAGTACGCTTCGGACAGGGGAGTTCGGCGGCACTGAAGCTTTCTTT. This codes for CASSTLRTGEFGGTEAFF.

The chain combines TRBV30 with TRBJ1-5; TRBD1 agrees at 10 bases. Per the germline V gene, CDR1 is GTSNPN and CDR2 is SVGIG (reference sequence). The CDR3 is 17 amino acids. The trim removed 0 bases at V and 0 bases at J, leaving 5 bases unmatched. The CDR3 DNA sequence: TGTGCCTGGAGTGTAAGGACAGGGGGACTTAGCAATCAGCCCCAGCATTTT. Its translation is CAWSVRTGGLSNQPQHF.

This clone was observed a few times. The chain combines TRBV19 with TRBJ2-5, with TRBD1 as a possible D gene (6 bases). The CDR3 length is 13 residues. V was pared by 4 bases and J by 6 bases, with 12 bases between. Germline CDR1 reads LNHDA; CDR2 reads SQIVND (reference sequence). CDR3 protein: CASSSDRSKTQYF. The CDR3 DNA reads TGTGCCAGTAGTAGCGACAGGTCAAAGACCCAGTACTTC. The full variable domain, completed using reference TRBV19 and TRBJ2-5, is DGGITQSPKYLFRKEGQNVTLSCEQNLNHDAMYWYRQDPGQGLRLIYYSQIVNDFQKGDIAEGYSVSREKKESFPLTVTSAQKNPTAFYLCASSSDRSKTQYFGPGTRLLVL.

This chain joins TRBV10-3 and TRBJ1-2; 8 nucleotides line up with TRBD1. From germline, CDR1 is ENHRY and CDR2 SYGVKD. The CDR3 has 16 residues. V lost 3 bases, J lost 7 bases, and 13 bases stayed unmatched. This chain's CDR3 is CAISELKGQGKGGYTF. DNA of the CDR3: TGTGCCATCAGTGAACTAAAAGGACAGGGAAAAGGTGGCTACACCTTC.

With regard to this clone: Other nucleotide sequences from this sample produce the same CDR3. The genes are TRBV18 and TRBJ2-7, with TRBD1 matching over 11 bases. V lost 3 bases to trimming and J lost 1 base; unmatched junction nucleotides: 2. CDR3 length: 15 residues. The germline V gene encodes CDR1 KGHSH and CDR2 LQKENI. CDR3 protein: CASSPGTGGSYEQYF. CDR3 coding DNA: TGTGCCAGCTCACCCGGGACAGGGGGTTCCTACGAGCAGTACTTC.

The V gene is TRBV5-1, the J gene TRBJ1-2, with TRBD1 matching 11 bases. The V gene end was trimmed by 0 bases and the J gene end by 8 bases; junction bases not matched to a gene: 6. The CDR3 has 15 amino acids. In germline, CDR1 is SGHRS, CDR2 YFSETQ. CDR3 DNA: TGCGCCAGCAGCTTGGCCGGACAGGGGGCGGAAGGCTACACCTTC. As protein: CASSLAGQGAEGYTF.

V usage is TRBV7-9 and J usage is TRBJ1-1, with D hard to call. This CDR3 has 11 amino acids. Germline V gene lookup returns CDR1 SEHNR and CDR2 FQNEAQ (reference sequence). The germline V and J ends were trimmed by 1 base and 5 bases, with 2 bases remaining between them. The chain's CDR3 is CASSLVTEAFF. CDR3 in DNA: TGTGCCAGCAGCTTAGTAACTGAAGCTTTCTTT.